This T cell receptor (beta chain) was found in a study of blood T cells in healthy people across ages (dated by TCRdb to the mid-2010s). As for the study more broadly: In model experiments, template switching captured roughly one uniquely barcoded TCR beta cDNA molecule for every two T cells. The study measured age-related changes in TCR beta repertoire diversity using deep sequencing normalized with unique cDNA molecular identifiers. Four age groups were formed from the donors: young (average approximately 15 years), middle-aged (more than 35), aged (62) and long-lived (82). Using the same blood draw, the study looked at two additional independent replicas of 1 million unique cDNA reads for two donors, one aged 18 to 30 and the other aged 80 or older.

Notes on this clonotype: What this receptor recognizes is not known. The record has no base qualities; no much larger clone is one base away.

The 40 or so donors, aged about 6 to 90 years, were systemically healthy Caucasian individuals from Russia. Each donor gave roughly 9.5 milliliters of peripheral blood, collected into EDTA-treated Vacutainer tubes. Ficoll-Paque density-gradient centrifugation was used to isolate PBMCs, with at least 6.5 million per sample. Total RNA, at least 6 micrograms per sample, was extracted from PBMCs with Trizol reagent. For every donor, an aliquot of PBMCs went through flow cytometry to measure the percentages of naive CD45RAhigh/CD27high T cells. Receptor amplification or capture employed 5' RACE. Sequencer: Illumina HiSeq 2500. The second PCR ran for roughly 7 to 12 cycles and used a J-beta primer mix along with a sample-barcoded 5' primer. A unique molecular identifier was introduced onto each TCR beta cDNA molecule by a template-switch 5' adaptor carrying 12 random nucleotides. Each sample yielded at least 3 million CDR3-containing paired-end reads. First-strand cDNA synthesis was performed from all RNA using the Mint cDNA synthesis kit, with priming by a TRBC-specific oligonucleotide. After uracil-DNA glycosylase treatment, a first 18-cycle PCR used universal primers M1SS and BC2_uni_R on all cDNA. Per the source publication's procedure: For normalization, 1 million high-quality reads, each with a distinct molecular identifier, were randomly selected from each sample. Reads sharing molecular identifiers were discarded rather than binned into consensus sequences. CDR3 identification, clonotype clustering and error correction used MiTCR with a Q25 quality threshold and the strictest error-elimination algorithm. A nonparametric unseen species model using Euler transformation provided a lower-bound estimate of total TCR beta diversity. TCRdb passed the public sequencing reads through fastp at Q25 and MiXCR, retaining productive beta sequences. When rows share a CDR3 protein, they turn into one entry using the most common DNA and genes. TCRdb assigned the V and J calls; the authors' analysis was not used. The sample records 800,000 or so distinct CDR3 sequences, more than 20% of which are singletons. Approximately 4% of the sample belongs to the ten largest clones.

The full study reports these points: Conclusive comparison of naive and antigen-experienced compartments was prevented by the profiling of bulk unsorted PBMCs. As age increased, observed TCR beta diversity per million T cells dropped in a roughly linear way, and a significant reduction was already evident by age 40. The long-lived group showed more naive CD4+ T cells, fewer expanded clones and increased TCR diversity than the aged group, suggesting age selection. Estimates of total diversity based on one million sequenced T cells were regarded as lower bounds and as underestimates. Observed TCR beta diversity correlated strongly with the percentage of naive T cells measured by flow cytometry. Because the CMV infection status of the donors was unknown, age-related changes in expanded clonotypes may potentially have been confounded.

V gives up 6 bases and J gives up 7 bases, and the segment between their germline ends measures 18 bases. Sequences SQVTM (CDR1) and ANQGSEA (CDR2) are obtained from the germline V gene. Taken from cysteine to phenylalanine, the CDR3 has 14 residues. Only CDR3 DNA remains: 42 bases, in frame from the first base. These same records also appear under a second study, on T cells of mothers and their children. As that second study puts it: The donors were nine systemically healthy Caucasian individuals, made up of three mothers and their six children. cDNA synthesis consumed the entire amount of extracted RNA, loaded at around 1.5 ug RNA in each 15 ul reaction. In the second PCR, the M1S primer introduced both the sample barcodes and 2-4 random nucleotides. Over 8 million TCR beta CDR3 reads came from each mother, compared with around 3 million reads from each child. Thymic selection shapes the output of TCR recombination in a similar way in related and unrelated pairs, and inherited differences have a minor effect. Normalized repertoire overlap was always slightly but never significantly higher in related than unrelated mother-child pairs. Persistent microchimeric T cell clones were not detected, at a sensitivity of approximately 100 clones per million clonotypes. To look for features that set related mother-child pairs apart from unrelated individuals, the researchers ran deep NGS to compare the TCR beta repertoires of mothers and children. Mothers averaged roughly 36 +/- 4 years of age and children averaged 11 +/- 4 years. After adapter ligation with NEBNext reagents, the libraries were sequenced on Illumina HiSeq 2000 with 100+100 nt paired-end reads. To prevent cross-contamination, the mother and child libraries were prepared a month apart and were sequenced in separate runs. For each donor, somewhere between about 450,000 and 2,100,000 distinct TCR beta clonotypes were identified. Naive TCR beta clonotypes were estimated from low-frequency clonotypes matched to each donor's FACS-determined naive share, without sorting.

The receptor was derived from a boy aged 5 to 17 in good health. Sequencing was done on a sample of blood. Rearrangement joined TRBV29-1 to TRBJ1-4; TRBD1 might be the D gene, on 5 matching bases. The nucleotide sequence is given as TGCAGCGTCGCCGAGGTGGCAAGGGGTGAAAAACTGTTTTTT. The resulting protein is CSVAEVARGEKLFF.